The entry that follows covers one T cell receptor beta chain sequence. The antigen is not known. This entry is derived from a study of identifying expanded T cells in peripheral blood. General observations from the study: Differentially abundant clones: roughly 1.3 between replicates, 16.4 at 2 to 3 weeks, roughly 18 at four. Clone count variance between approximately two-week samples rose with total template count.

The V gene's germline CDR1 is LNHDA and CDR2 SQIVND (reference sequence). The CDR3 totals 13 residues. V gave up 8 bases and J gave up 4 bases, with 14 bases separating them. TCRdb keeps only in-frame clones here, not all; method: immunoSEQ multiplex PCR. This sample has more than 50,000 clones, with approximately 80% found just once. Healthy donors had no documented immune events, such as infections, while sampled. The receptor's source is a person aged 18 to 75 in good health. The V and J genes are TRBV19 and TRBJ1-1; TRBD1 might be the D (6 bases). Input material: blood. CDR3: CASHRVQGTEAFF. The CDR3 DNA reads as TGTGCCAGTCACAGGGTCCAGGGCACTGAAGCTTTCTTT.